The T cell receptor beta chain under discussion was sequenced for a study of blood T cell repertoires in COVID-19 (TCRdb year 2020). Context from the whole study: Collaborator samples came from the United States, Italy and Spain and covered acute and convalescent phases of COVID-19. The material from the prospective study consisted of cDNA or gDNA derived from T cells, B-cell-depleted T cells, or PBMCs. Subjects who had been exposed to COVID-19, were actively infected with it, or had recovered from it provided the deeply sampled blood TCRbeta repertoires that made up the dataset. The repertoires were released in a freely available public database meant as a resource for research on the immune response to SARS-CoV-2. The samples were drawn from the first 160 participants of the ongoing ImmuneRACE study and from 1,254 subjects provided by 6 global collaborators. Nearly every sample came with metadata listing a de-identified subject ID, COVID-19 status, age in years and sex. Where available, HLA class I and class II types were taken from metadata supplied by the sample provider and were not determined by assay-based typing. Results the study describes overall, beyond this receptor: The quantity of clinical and demographic metadata differed by source and by participant and was supplied without curation.

The immunoSEQ Assay, a bias-controlled multiplex PCR, was used to amplify TCRbeta CDR3 regions from genomic DNA. Turning to the authors' computational methods: Nucleated cell counts per sample were estimated from amplification of reference gene primers within the assay. To quantify the absolute abundance of each unique TCRbeta CDR3 rearrangement, sequence reads were collapsed and filtered. For each sample, productive Simpson clonality was calculated by taking the square root of Simpson's diversity index across productive rearrangements. TCRdb took this table from immuneACCESS and kept in-frame rearrangements with V and J called. Such tables lack part of the clones; where checked against another copy, unresolved V genes explain under half of the gap, and the rest is unexplained. V, J and clone size were drawn from that table, and D and trimming were deduced from the DNA. The sample table contains about 170,000 clones; only one count was recorded for about 80% of them. About 2.7% of the sample lies in the top ten.

From cysteine to phenylalanine, the CDR3 is 17 amino acids long. This entry keeps only the CDR3 DNA: 51 bases, framed from base 1. Trimming costs V 3 bases and J 4 bases, and their ends lie 24 bases apart. CDR1 and CDR2 were assigned from the germline V gene (reference sequence) as GTSNPN and SVGIG. A note on this clone: No antigen is known for it. Base qualities are missing; no much larger clone stands one base away.

The collaborating institutions used their own protocols to collect whole blood in K2EDTA tubes. For TCRbeta analysis, collaborators shipped samples in one of three forms: frozen whole blood, isolated PBMCs, or DNA extracted from either of those sample types. The receptor was isolated from a human donor with acute or convalescent COVID-19. The donor label of this sample is uncertain. The chain links TRBV30 with TRBJ1-2; matching of 6 bases hints at TRBD1 as the D gene. Source material: peripheral blood. The DNA is TGTGCCTGGAGCCGTGCGGGGGGCGGCACGGGAATCTATGGCTACACCTTC. It translates to CAWSRAGGGTGIYGYTF.